Below are 22 T cell receptor beta chains sequenced from a single sample in a study of metastatic and nonmetastatic thyroid tumors. TCRdb reprocessed the PCR reads via MiXCR. In the table there are about 92,000 clones, about 15% of which are singletons. All patients reached thyroid surgery having received no treatment beforehand. Specimen: blood. The receptors were sampled from a female donor with papillary thyroid cancer or a benign thyroid nodule (not recorded which). Some clones in this sample may be carry-over from other donors' samples.

Ten or more counts support this clone. The chain carries TRBV2 and TRBJ1-6; the D is unclear. The CDR3 is made up of 13 amino acids. CDR1 SNHLY and CDR2 FYNNEI come from the germline V gene. V was pared by 8 bases and J by 0 bases, with 5 bases between. This CDR3 reads CASRSSYNSPLHF. Here the CDR3 DNA reads TGTGCCAGCCGGAGCTCCTATAATTCACCCCTCCACTTT.

The chain employs TRBV4-1 and TRBJ2-7, with 13 bases that match TRBD2. Germline CDR1 MGHRA, CDR2 YSYEKL. Trimming took 1 base from V and 0 from J; bases not matched to a gene: 3. The CDR3 contains 17 residues. The CDR3 loop is CASSQGGLAGRSYEQYF. The CDR3 DNA follows: TGCGCCAGCAGCCAAGGGGGACTAGCGGGGCGCTCCTACGAGCAGTACTTC.

At least ten counts were recorded for this clone. The chain carries TRBV28 and TRBJ2-2; D tentatively fits TRBD1 or TRBD2 (5 bases each). The CDR3 is 14 residues long. Trimming removed 5 bases at V and 6 bases at J, with 13 bases between. Germline values: CDR1 MDHEN, CDR2 SYDVKM. As DNA, the CDR3 is TGTGCCAGCAGTCCGGGGCTCTGGGCCGGGGAGCTGTTTTTT. Protein product: CASSPGLWAGELFF. Supplemented by reference TRBV28 and TRBJ2-2, the full variable domain reads DVKVTQSSRYLVKRTGEKVFLECVQDMDHENMFWYRQDPGLGLRLIYFSYDVKMKEKGDIPEGYSVSREKKERFSLILESASTNQTSMYLCASSPGLWAGELFFGEGSRLTVL.

This clone was counted many times. The chain uses TRBV7-8 and TRBJ2-2; no firm D call. The CDR3 sequence is 15 residues long. Per germline, CDR1 SGHVS and CDR2 FQNEAQ. V lost 3 bases and J lost 2, with 10 bases in between. DNA of the CDR3: TGTGCCAGCAGCTTCGGGCGACCCAACACCGGGGAGCTGTTTTTT. This codes for CASSFGRPNTGELFF.

Concerning this clone: A read error may be the cause here, since a much bigger clone is one base away. The CDR3 bases are TGCGCCAGCAGTGAGTGGAGACCTCCAGGGACCCGCGGCACTAGGGCAGGACCGTTTTTT. Translated: CASSEWRPPGTRGTRAGPFF. This chain connects TRBV10-2 to TRBJ1-4; weak D call: TRBD1 (5 bases). Trimming took 1 base from V and 16 from J, leaving 37 bases between them. This CDR3 spans 20 amino acids. CDR1 and CDR2 (germline): WSHSY, SAAADI.

On this clone: One end of the junction varies from germline; a read error may be responsible. This chain connects TRBV24-1 to TRBJ1-5; D ambiguous. The germline V gene has CDR1 KGHDR and CDR2 SFDVKD. The CDR3 loop spans 15 amino acids. CDR3 region: CATSDTAESRGPQNF. The DNA for the CDR3 is TGTGCCACCAGTGACACCGCCGAGTCGCGCGGGCCCCAGAATTTT.

This rearrangement joins TRBV24-1 to TRBJ2-3; D is unresolved. Trimming took off 4 bases at V and 3 bases at J, with 10 bases between the two ends. In germline, CDR1 is KGHDR, CDR2 SFDVKD. There are 14 residues in the CDR3. This CDR3 is CATSDPKGTDTQYF. The CDR3 region has the DNA TGTGCCACCAGTGACCCGAAGGGTACAGATACGCAGTATTTT.

This clone was counted ten times or more. This sequence joins TRBV6-2 or TRBV6-3 and TRBJ1-5; perhaps TRBD1 as D (5 bases). The germline V and J ends were trimmed by 5 bases and 9 bases, with 11 bases remaining between them. CDR1 and CDR2 (germline): MNHEY, SVGEGT. The CDR3 runs to 12 residues. The DNA of the CDR3 is TGTGCCAGCAGTACGCCGGGGACGCCCCAGCATTTT. This sequence encodes CASSTPGTPQHF.

Notes on this clone: A much bigger clone sits one base away, suggesting this may be a read error. The CDR3: CASIALGQGADTQYF. Written as DNA, the CDR3 is TGTGCCAGCATTGCTCTGGGACAGGGTGCAGATACGCAGTATTTT. J is TRBJ2-3 and V is TRBV6-4; 9 nucleotides match TRBD1. J was trimmed by 4 bases and V by 7 bases; bases with no gene match: 9. CDR3 length equals 15 residues. Per the germline V gene, CDR1 is MRHNA and CDR2 is SNTAGT.

Worth noting for this clone: This may be a read error: a much more frequent sequence differs by one nucleotide. This chain joins TRBV20-1 and TRBJ2-5, with D tentatively TRBD2 (6 bases). The CDR3 has 19 residues. Trimming took 0 bases from V and 3 from J, leaving 26 bases between them. In germline, CDR1 is DFQATT, CDR2 SNEGSKA (reference sequence). CDR3 nucleotide sequence: TGCAGTGCTAGAGATATGAGGGAGGCACAGAAACTGTACAAAGAGACCCAGTACTTC. This encodes CSARDMREAQKLYKETQYF.

This clone was observed a handful of times. This may be a read error: a much more frequent sequence differs by one nucleotide. This chain connects TRBV6-1 to TRBJ2-3; D might be TRBD2 (6 bases). Germline-derived CDR1 and CDR2 are MNHNS and SASEGT. The germline V and J ends were trimmed by 11 bases and 4 bases, with 22 bases remaining between them. CDR3 length: 15 residues. The CDR3 loop is CASGDRGNRPDTQYF. The CDR3 DNA sequence: TGTGCCTCGGGGGACCGGGGGAATAGACCAGATACGCAGTATTTT.

As for this clone: A much larger clone differs from this one at a single base, so this may be a read error. Other DNA sequences of this sample code for an identical CDR3. V usage is TRBV10-1 and J usage is TRBJ2-5, with D possibly matching TRBD1 (6 bases). V dropped 4 bases and J dropped 7 bases, with 19 bases sitting between them. The CDR3 has 15 residues. The germline gives CDR1 WNHNN, CDR2 SYGVQD (reference sequence). The CDR3 sequence is CASSASKAGEGTQYF. The CDR3 nucleotides read TGCGCCAGCAGTGCGTCGAAGGCAGGGGAAGGGACCCAGTACTTC.

About this clone: This may stem from a read error, because a much larger clone lies one nucleotide away. The chain is built from TRBV4-1 and TRBJ2-7; D is undetermined. Germline CDR1 is MGHRA and CDR2 is YSYEKL. The CDR3 extends over 12 amino acids. Trimming removed 7 bases from V and 1 base from J, with 8 bases in between. In nucleotides, the CDR3 is TGCGCCAGCATGAGTTGGTCCTACGAGCAGTACTTC. This gives the protein CASMSWSYEQYF.

The table lists this clone with a few counts. A much bigger clone sits one base away, suggesting this may be a read error. The identical CDR3 is also encoded by other nucleotide sequences in the sample. The chain is built from TRBV7-6 and TRBJ2-7, with 7 bases lining up with TRBD1. With 1 base clipped from V and 4 bases from J, the junction kept 7 bases outside the gene matches. From germline, CDR1 is SGHVS and CDR2 FNYEAQ. CDR3 length: 15 residues. For the CDR3, the DNA is TGTGCCAGCAGCTTAGGGACAGGTCCAGCATACGAGCAGTACTTC. It translates to CASSLGTGPAYEQYF.

This clone was observed many times. The chain links TRBV10-3 to TRBJ1-6, with D unresolved. Trimming pared 0 bases from V and 10 bases from J, leaving 13 bases between. In germline, CDR1 is ENHRY, CDR2 SYGVKD. The CDR3 is made up of 15 amino acids. DNA for the CDR3: TGTGCCATCAGTGAGTCTAGGGATAGAGGCTCACCCCTCCACTTT. Amino acids: CAISESRDRGSPLHF.

V gene TRBV7-2 combines with J gene TRBJ2-5; D may be TRBD1 (5 bases). The germline V and J ends were trimmed by 10 bases and 1 base, with 13 bases remaining between them. The CDR3 loop spans 13 amino acids. Germline CDR1 SGHTA, CDR2 FQGNSA. CDR3 coding DNA: TGTGCCATTACACGGACACTCCAAGAGACCCAGTACTTC. Amino acid sequence: CAITRTLQETQYF.

In its sample, this clone was seen many times. The gene calls are TRBV6-1 and TRBJ2-2, with no clear D. In germline, CDR1 is MNHNS, CDR2 SASEGT. Trimming left V 2 bases short and J 0 bases short, with 10 bases between. CDR3 length equals 16 residues. CDR3 coding DNA: TGTGCCAGCAGTGAAACCCATACGGCGAACACCGGGGAGCTGTTTTTT. Amino acid sequence: CASSETHTANTGELFF.

This clone was seen many times. V gene TRBV13 combines with J gene TRBJ2-3, with D perhaps TRBD1 (6 bases). The germline V gene encodes CDR1 PRHDT and CDR2 FYEKMQ (reference sequence). Trimming left V 0 bases short and J 5 bases short, with 9 bases between. The CDR3 is 14 amino acids. CDR3 DNA: TGTGCCAGCAGCTTAGGCTCAGGGGTAGATACGCAGTATTTT. Translation gives CASSLGSGVDTQYF.

There are many counts of this clone. V and J are TRBV5-1 and TRBJ1-2; D perhaps matches TRBD1 (6 bases). The CDR3 runs to 14 residues. CDR1 is SGHRS, CDR2 YFSETQ, per germline. V was shortened by 4 bases and J by 3 bases, with 13 bases between the two germline ends. The CDR3 reads CASSLGAGDYGYTF. In DNA form, the CDR3 reads TGCGCCAGCAGCCTGGGCGCAGGGGACTATGGCTACACCTTC.

This clone has ten or more counts. The rearrangement links TRBV10-3 to TRBJ1-1; possibly TRBD1 for D (5 bases). The V gene lost 2 bases and the J gene lost 3 bases, with 10 bases spanning the gap. CDR1 ENHRY and CDR2 SYGVKD come from the germline V gene. The CDR3 contains 14 residues. The CDR3 sequence is CAISEPGYYTEAFF. The CDR3 DNA follows: TGTGCCATCAGTGAGCCAGGGTATTACACTGAAGCTTTCTTT.

This clone was observed a handful of times. The rearrangement uses TRBV28 and TRBJ2-3; 9 bases line up with TRBD1. Germline CDR1 reads MDHEN; CDR2 reads SYDVKM. This CDR3 has 14 amino acids. Trimming took 6 bases from V and 10 from J; bases not matched to a gene: 11. This CDR3 is CASSLDRGTQAQYF. CDR3 nucleotides: TGTGCCAGCAGCCTGGACAGGGGAACTCAAGCGCAGTATTTT.

In this sample, this clone turned up many times. V gene TRBV19 combines with J gene TRBJ2-2; 12 bases align to TRBD1. Germline V gene data show CDR1 as LNHDA and CDR2 as SQIVND (reference sequence). The J segment lost 6 bases and the V segment lost 3 bases, leaving 11 bases of the junction unmatched. CDR3 length: 18 amino acids. The CDR3 here is CASSIRDRGPTNAGELFF. As DNA, the CDR3 is TGTGCCAGTAGTATTAGGGACAGGGGGCCCACTAACGCCGGGGAGCTGTTTTTT.